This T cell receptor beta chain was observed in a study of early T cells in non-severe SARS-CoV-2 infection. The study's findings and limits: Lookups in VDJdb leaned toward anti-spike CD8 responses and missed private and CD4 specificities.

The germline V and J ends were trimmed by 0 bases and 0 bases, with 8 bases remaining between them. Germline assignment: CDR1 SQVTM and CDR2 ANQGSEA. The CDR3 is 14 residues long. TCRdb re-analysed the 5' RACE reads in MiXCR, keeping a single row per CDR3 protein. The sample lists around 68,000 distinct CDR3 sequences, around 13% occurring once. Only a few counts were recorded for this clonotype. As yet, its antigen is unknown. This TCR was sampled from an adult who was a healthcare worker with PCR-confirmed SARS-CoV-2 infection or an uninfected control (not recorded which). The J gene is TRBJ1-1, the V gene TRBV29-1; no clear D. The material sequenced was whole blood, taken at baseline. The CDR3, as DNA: TGCAGCGTTGAAGAAAAAAGACTGAACACTGAAGCTTTCTTT. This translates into CSVEEKRLNTEAFF.